These 29 T cell receptor beta chains originate from one sample sequenced in a study of Ad26.COV2.S vaccination and SARS-CoV-2 variants. Profiled with immunoSEQ multiplex PCR; TCRdb holds only in-frame clones, not every one. The sample holds some 500,000 clones, about 91% seen once. Stated treatment: about 20 received Ad26.COV2.S at low or high dose, single or two shots; about five received placebo; per-sample allocation not given. Samples were taken on day 63 after the first vaccine or placebo injection. The input for sequencing was peripheral blood, taken in a trial of Ad26.COV2.S vaccine versus placebo. The receptors shown here come from a person aged 18-65 years who received the Ad26.COV2.S COVID-19 vaccine or a placebo.

The genes are TRBV20-1 and TRBJ2-1; TRBD2 matches 7 bases. CDR3 size: 12 residues. Germline assignment: CDR1 DFQATT and CDR2 SNEGSKA (reference sequence). After removal of 3 bases from V and 8 bases from J, the junction contained 4 bases not matched to a gene. The CDR3 loop is CSASGGGDEQFF. CDR3 in DNA: TGCAGTGCTAGTGGGGGAGGGGATGAGCAGTTCTTC.

This clone has only one observation. V usage is TRBV7-9 and J usage is TRBJ2-2; a weak D match, TRBD1 (5 bases). The length of the CDR3 is 15 residues. CDR1 is SEHNR and CDR2 is FQNEAQ in the germline V gene (reference sequence). Trimming removed 0 bases at V and 0 bases at J, with 5 bases between. The CDR3 region is CASSLAGPNTGELFF. The CDR3 coding sequence is TGTGCCAGCAGCTTAGCGGGGCCGAACACCGGGGAGCTGTTTTTT. The whole variable domain, remainder taken from reference TRBV7-9 and TRBJ2-2, is DTGVSQNPRHKITKRGQNVTFRCDPISEHNRLYWYRQTLGQGPEFLTYFQNEAQLEKSRLLSDRFSAERPKGSFSTLEIQRTEQGDSAMYLCASSLAGPNTGELFFGEGSRLTVL.

The chain joins TRBV11-2 to TRBJ2-3, with 9 positions matching TRBD2. The germline V gene encodes CDR1 SGHAT and CDR2 FQNNGV. The CDR3 contains 15 residues. Trimming removed 2 bases from V and 8 bases from J; junction bases left unmatched: 8. The CDR3 region has the DNA TGTGCCAGCAGCTTAAATAGCGGGGGTCAAGTTACGCAGTATTTT. Translation gives CASSLNSGGQVTQYF.

The V and J genes are TRBV9 and TRBJ1-2; D is ambiguous. CDR3 length: 14 amino acids. V lost 4 bases to trimming and J lost 6 bases, with 16 bases between them. Germline V gene lookup returns CDR1 SGDLS and CDR2 YYNGEE. The CDR3 DNA sequence: TGTGCCAGCAGCCTTGGGAGACCTTTTGATGGCTACACCTTC. Its protein product is CASSLGRPFDGYTF.

This chain uses TRBV10-3 with TRBJ1-4, with D maybe TRBD1 (6 bases). The germline V gene encodes CDR1 ENHRY and CDR2 SYGVKD. V lost 6 bases and J 5 bases, leaving 16 bases between the germline ends. CDR3 length: 15 residues. The CDR3 is CAIREKQGFNEKLFF. The DNA for the CDR3 is TGTGCCATCAGGGAAAAACAGGGCTTCAATGAAAAACTGTTTTTT.

CDR3 residues: CASSFLATSGSETQYF. CDR3 DNA: TGCGCCAGCAGTTTCTTAGCCACTAGCGGGAGTGAGACCCAGTACTTC. The rearrangement uses TRBV5-1 and TRBJ2-5; 11 bases align to TRBD2. CDR3 length: 16 amino acids. V trimming: 5 bases; J trimming: 5 bases; junction bases outside the gene matches: 11. CDR1 SGHRS and CDR2 YFSETQ come from the germline V gene.

The J gene is TRBJ1-4, the V gene TRBV5-1, with D unresolved. Germline V gene data show CDR1 as SGHRS and CDR2 as YFSETQ. This CDR3 comprises 15 residues. V lost 1 base, J lost 7 bases, and 14 bases lay in between. CDR3 DNA: TGCGCCAGCAGCTTGCCGGAGGGATTGGGTGAAAAACTGTTTTTT. Protein sequence: CASSLPEGLGEKLFF.

The rearrangement links TRBV5-5 to TRBJ2-2; D may correspond to TRBD1 or TRBD2 (5 bases each). The germline gives CDR1 SGHKS, CDR2 YYEKEE (reference sequence). V lost 1 base, J lost 1 base, and 11 bases lay in between. The CDR3 contains 16 residues. The CDR3 sequence: CASSLIRDGNTGELFF. The CDR3 coding sequence is TGTGCCAGCAGCTTGATCCGGGACGGGAACACCGGGGAGCTGTTTTTT.

The chain combines TRBV4-3 with TRBJ1-1; D gene unclear. CDR1 and CDR2 (germline): LGHNA, YSLEER. Trimming left V 3 bases short and J 4 bases short, with 12 bases between. The CDR3 is 14 amino acids. CDR3: CASSQVAYLTEAFF. The CDR3 DNA reads as TGCGCCAGCAGCCAGGTTGCGTACCTCACTGAAGCTTTCTTT.

Comment on this clone: The same CDR3 is also encoded by other DNA sequences in this sample. The V gene is TRBV28, the J gene TRBJ1-5; TRBD1 might be the D (5 bases). This CDR3 has 15 amino acids. Germline CDR1 reads MDHEN; CDR2 reads SYDVKM. V dropped 2 bases and J dropped 2 bases, with 10 bases sitting between them. CDR3 sequence reads: CASSLRGAGNQPQHF. The CDR3 DNA is TGTGCCAGCAGTTTACGAGGGGCCGGCAATCAGCCCCAGCATTTT.

The rearrangement links TRBV28 to TRBJ2-7; a possible D gene is TRBD2 (6 bases). Germline values: CDR1 MDHEN, CDR2 SYDVKM. Trimming removed 5 bases at V and 7 bases at J, with 21 bases between. This CDR3 contains 15 residues. The CDR3 spells CASSTPSGRRVEQYF. In DNA, the CDR3 is TGTGCCAGCAGTACCCCCTCGGGCAGGAGGGTAGAGCAGTACTTC.

The chain links TRBV4-1 to TRBJ2-2; D not certain. This CDR3 contains 13 residues. CDR1 is MGHRA and CDR2 is YSYEKL in the germline V gene. Trimming took off 4 bases at V and 7 bases at J, with 10 bases between the two ends. This CDR3 reads CASSLFLGGELFF. The CDR3 DNA sequence: TGCGCCAGCAGCCTCTTCCTGGGCGGGGAGCTGTTTTTT.

The rearrangement uses TRBV7-3 and TRBJ2-5; D uncertain. The V gene lost 4 bases and the J gene lost 5 bases, with 11 bases spanning the gap. CDR1 is SGHTA, CDR2 FQGTGA, per germline. This CDR3 region has 13 residues. The CDR3, as DNA: TGTGCCAGCAGCTCACTATTGGGGGAGACCCAGTACTTC. Its translation: CASSSLLGETQYF. Full variable domain (rest looked up from reference TRBV7-3 and TRBJ2-5): GAGVSQTPSNKVTEKGKYVELRCDPISGHTALYWYRQSLGQGPEFLIYFQGTGAADDSGLPNDRFFAVRPEGSVSTLKIQRTERGDSAVYLCASSSLLGETQYFGPGTRLLVL.

V and J are TRBV6-4 and TRBJ2-3; TRBD2 aligns across 11 bases. Losses at the gene ends were 4 bases for V and 1 base for J; bases not matched to a gene: 10. The germline CDR1 and CDR2 sequences are MRHNA and SNTAGT. This CDR3 comprises 18 residues. The CDR3 DNA reads TGTGCCAGCAGTGCCCGCCTTGGGACTAGCGGACGCACAGATACGCAGTATTTT. It translates to CASSARLGTSGRTDTQYF.

The chain combines TRBV5-4 with TRBJ1-6; 7 bases match TRBD1. V shed 4 bases and J 3 bases; nucleotides not matched to a gene: 10. Germline V CDR1 and CDR2: SGHNT, YYREEE (reference sequence). This CDR3 spans 17 amino acids. The DNA for the CDR3 is TGTGCCAGCAGCGCAGGTACAGGGGTAAACTATAATTCACCCCTCCACTTT. It encodes CASSAGTGVNYNSPLHF.

The J gene is TRBJ2-3, the V gene TRBV5-1; tentative D call: TRBD1 (6 bases). V dropped 7 bases and J dropped 4 bases, with 22 bases sitting between them. CDR1 is SGHRS, CDR2 YFSETQ, per germline. The CDR3 is 16 residues long. The chain's CDR3 is CASGQQAGDPADTQYF. The CDR3 bases are TGCGCCAGCGGCCAACAAGCAGGGGACCCCGCAGATACGCAGTATTTT. Drawing the rest from reference TRBV5-1 and TRBJ2-3, the complete variable domain is KAGVTQTPRYLIKTRGQQVTLSCSPISGHRSVSWYQQTPGQGLQFLFEYFSETQRNKGNFPGRFSGRQFSNSRSEMNVSTLELGDSALYLCASGQQAGDPADTQYFGPGTRLTVL.

This clone was picked up one time. The chain has TRBV20-1 and TRBJ2-1; unclear D gene. Germline values: CDR1 DFQATT, CDR2 SNEGSKA (reference sequence). The CDR3 length is 10 residues. Trimming shortened V by 6 bases and J by 5 bases, and 5 bases separated the two germline ends. The CDR3 DNA follows: TGCAGTGCCACTAACAATGAGCAGTTCTTC. The encoded protein is CSATNNEQFF.

This rearrangement joins TRBV2 to TRBJ1-2; D ambiguous. Germline V gene data show CDR1 as SNHLY and CDR2 as FYNNEI. The CDR3 sequence is 12 residues long. V was pared by 4 bases and J by 5 bases, with 8 bases between. The CDR3, as DNA: TGTGCCAGCAGTGGCCGAGGGTATGGCTACACCTTC. It encodes CASSGRGYGYTF.

J is TRBJ2-3 and V is TRBV3-1 (or the pseudogene TRBV3-2); 10 bases line up with TRBD2. The V and J ends lost 5 bases and 4 bases, in that order; junction bases with no gene match: 9. The CDR3 has 16 amino acids. Germline CDR1 reads LGHDT; CDR2 reads YNNKEL (reference sequence). The CDR3 DNA reads TGTGCCAGCAGCGACCACAGACTAGCGGGCGCAGATACGCAGTATTTT. This translates into CASSDHRLAGADTQYF.

Written as DNA, the CDR3 is TGTGCCAGCAGCTTAGTGTCAACAACTAATGAAAAACTGTTTTTT. This translates into CASSLVSTTNEKLFF. This chain joins TRBV7-9 and TRBJ1-4; no firm D call. Germline CDR1 SEHNR, CDR2 FQNEAQ (reference sequence). Trimming cost V 1 base and J 0 bases, with 6 bases left between them. There are 15 residues in the CDR3. The complete variable domain, with remaining parts taken from reference TRBV7-9 and TRBJ1-4, reads DTGVSQNPRHKITKRGQNVTFRCDPISEHNRLYWYRQTLGQGPEFLTYFQNEAQLEKSRLLSDRFSAERPKGSFSTLEIQRTEQGDSAMYLCASSLVSTTNEKLFFGSGTQLSVL.

The chain combines TRBV5-1 with TRBJ1-1, with TRBD1 matching over 7 bases. CDR1 is SGHRS, CDR2 YFSETQ, per germline. The J segment lost 0 bases and the V segment lost 7 bases, leaving 12 bases of the junction unmatched. This CDR3 is 16 amino acids long. CDR3 DNA sequence: TGCGCCAGCTGTCGAACCCTGACAGGGCTGAACACTGAAGCTTTCTTT. It codes for CASCRTLTGLNTEAFF.

The chain carries TRBV19 and TRBJ2-1; D is undetermined. This CDR3 spans 13 amino acids. Per germline, CDR1 LNHDA and CDR2 SQIVND (reference sequence). V shed 0 bases and J shed 7 bases, with 7 bases lying between them. For the CDR3, the DNA is TGTGCCAGTAGTATAGACTGGGTTAATGAGCAGTTCTTC. Amino acids: CASSIDWVNEQFF.

V and J are TRBV7-2 and TRBJ1-4; no reliable D call. The V and J ends lost 0 bases and 6 bases respectively, with 8 bases between them. Per germline, CDR1 SGHTA and CDR2 FQGNSA. The CDR3 spans 14 residues. The CDR3: CASSLASSYEKLFF. CDR3 DNA sequence: TGTGCCAGCAGCTTAGCCAGCAGTTATGAAAAACTGTTTTTT.

The chain recombines TRBV4-3 with TRBJ1-4, with D unclear. The germline V gene has CDR1 LGHNA and CDR2 YSLEER. The CDR3 consists of 16 residues. V lost 0 bases and J lost 5, with 13 bases in between. This CDR3 is CASSQDLSVKNEKLFF. The CDR3, as DNA: TGCGCCAGCAGCCAAGATCTGAGCGTTAAAAATGAAAAACTGTTTTTT.

The genes are TRBV5-1 and TRBJ1-2; D perhaps matches TRBD1 (6 bases). V was trimmed by 4 bases and J by 4 bases, leaving 20 bases between them. This CDR3 region has 16 residues. Germline values: CDR1 SGHRS, CDR2 YFSETQ. The CDR3 protein is CASSITGTQDPYGYTF. CDR3 in DNA: TGCGCCAGCAGCATCACCGGGACACAGGACCCCTATGGCTACACCTTC.

With regard to this clone: Other DNA sequences in this sample translate to the same CDR3. This chain links TRBV28 with TRBJ2-7; tentative D call: TRBD1 (6 bases). V was cut by 3 bases and J by 1 base, with 10 bases left in between. This CDR3 spans 14 amino acids. CDR1 is MDHEN and CDR2 is SYDVKM in the germline V gene. The CDR3 protein is CASSLQGSSYEQYF. The CDR3 DNA follows: TGTGCCAGCAGTTTGCAGGGGTCTTCCTACGAGCAGTACTTC.

The V gene is TRBV5-6, the J gene TRBJ2-3; 9 nucleotides match TRBD1. Unmatched junction bases numbered 5, after V lost 4 bases and J lost 8 bases. The CDR3 extends over 13 amino acids. Germline CDR1 and CDR2: SGHDT and YYEEEE. As DNA, the CDR3 is TGTGCCAGCAGCCCCGACAGGGGGGTTACGCAGTATTTT. Translated: CASSPDRGVTQYF.

The J gene is TRBJ1-1, the V gene TRBV20-1; D is ambiguous. The CDR3 length is 14 residues. Between the trimmed V and J ends, which lost 3 bases and 3 bases, there was a span of 14 bases. Germline loops: CDR1 DFQATT, CDR2 SNEGSKA (reference sequence). DNA for the CDR3: TGCAGTGCTAGTACCGAGCCGGCGGACACTGAAGCTTTCTTT. It translates to CSASTEPADTEAFF.

Here the CDR3 DNA reads TGTGCCAGCAGCCACACACAGTACGAGCAGTACGTC. It translates to CASSHTQYEQYV. V is TRBV6-2 or TRBV6-3 and J is TRBJ2-7; D is ambiguous. The CDR3 has 12 amino acids. Germline loops: CDR1 MNHEY, CDR2 SVGEGT. The ends were cut back, 6 bases at V and 4 bases at J, with 10 bases in the middle.